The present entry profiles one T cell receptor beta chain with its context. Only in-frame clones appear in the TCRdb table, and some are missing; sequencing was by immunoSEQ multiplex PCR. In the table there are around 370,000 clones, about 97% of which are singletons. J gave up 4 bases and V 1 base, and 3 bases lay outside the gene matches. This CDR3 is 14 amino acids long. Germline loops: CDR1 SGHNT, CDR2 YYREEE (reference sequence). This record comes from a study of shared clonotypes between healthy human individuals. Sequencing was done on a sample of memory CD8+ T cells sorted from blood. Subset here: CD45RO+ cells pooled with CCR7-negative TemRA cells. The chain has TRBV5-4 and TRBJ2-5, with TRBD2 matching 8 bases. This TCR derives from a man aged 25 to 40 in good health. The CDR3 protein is CASSLRGGSETQYF. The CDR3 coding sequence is TGTGCCAGCAGCTTGCGGGGGGGCTCAGAGACCCAGTACTTC.